Shown below are 13 T cell receptor beta chains from a single sample sequenced in a study of blood T cell repertoires in COVID-19 (dated by TCRdb to 2020 to 2021). The library was made by the immunoSEQ multiplex PCR assay. TCRdb mirrors the immuneACCESS table, restricted to in-frame sequences. Some clones are absent from its copies; in checked studies, under half trace to an unresolved V gene, and the reason for the others is unknown. Present in this sample are some 190,000 clones, 70% to 90% of which were seen just once. The ten largest make up 4.4% of the sample. The sequenced sample consisted of peripheral blood. The receptors stem from a human donor in a cohort sampled during active COVID-19.

A remark on this clone: A junction end diverges from the germline sequence, so it may reflect a read error. The chain is built from TRBV7-9 and TRBJ1-4, with TRBD1 matching 9 bases. CDR1 SEHNR and CDR2 FQNEAQ come from the germline V gene (reference sequence). The CDR3 has 12 amino acids. CDR3 residues: CASSQGQGIMVF. The DNA for the CDR3 is TGTGCCAGCAGTCAAGGACAGGGGATCATGGTTTTT. The full variable domain, with the rest looked up from reference TRBV7-9 and TRBJ1-4, is DTGVSQNPRHKITKRGQNVTFRCDPISEHNRLYWYRQTLGQGPEFLTYFQNEAQLEKSRLLSDRFSAERPKGSFSTLEIQRTEQGDSAMYLCASSQGQGIMVFGSGTQLSVL.

The V and J genes are TRBV18 and TRBJ2-7; 7 bases align to TRBD1. The CDR3 is made up of 12 amino acids. Trimming cost V 4 bases and J 8 bases; bases outside gene matches: 5. Per the germline V gene, CDR1 is KGHSH and CDR2 is LQKENI. CDR3 sequence (DNA): TGTGCCAGCTCACTTGACAGGGCGCAGCAGTACTTC. This sequence encodes CASSLDRAQQYF.

The chain links TRBV20-1 to TRBJ1-5; no definite D call. Per the germline V gene, CDR1 is DFQATT and CDR2 is SNEGSKA (reference sequence). The ends were cut back, 3 bases at V and 4 bases at J, with 13 bases in the middle. CDR3 length equals 14 residues. Here the CDR3 reads CSASTGRVNQPQHF. The CDR3 nucleotides are TGCAGTGCTAGTACTGGGAGAGTTAATCAGCCCCAGCATTTT.

The chain uses TRBV7-2 and TRBJ2-1, with D possibly being TRBD2 (6 bases). Trimming cost V 5 bases and J 3 bases, with 14 bases left between them. This CDR3 has 15 amino acids. Germline values: CDR1 SGHTA, CDR2 FQGNSA. In DNA form, the CDR3 reads TGTGCCAGCAGCCCTCGGGGGTGGGGCTACAATGAGCAGTTCTTC. It translates to CASSPRGWGYNEQFF.

Only one count was recorded for this clone. The chain is built from TRBV2 and TRBJ1-5, with TRBD1 matching over 12 bases. In germline, CDR1 is SNHLY, CDR2 FYNNEI. V shed 6 bases, J shed 1 base, and the junction held 10 bases outside the gene matches. This CDR3 is built from 18 residues. CDR3 sequence reads: CASSPGQGAIRSNQPQHF. In DNA, the CDR3 is TGTGCCAGCAGCCCGGGACAGGGGGCGATTCGGAGCAATCAGCCCCAGCATTTT.

The chain joins TRBV10-3 to TRBJ2-7; D remains ambiguous. Trimming removed 4 bases at V and 3 bases at J, with 16 bases between. Germline-derived CDR1 and CDR2 are ENHRY and SYGVKD. The CDR3 is made up of 15 amino acids. The CDR3 bases are TGTGCCATCAGTGGGTCAACGGGTGAGAACTACGAGCAGTACTTC. Translating gives CAISGSTGENYEQYF.

A single count supports this clone. The chain couples TRBV6-5 to TRBJ2-7; 7 nucleotides align to TRBD1. The CDR3 is made up of 14 amino acids. V shed 6 bases and J 5 bases; nucleotides not matched to a gene: 10. Germline V lookup: CDR1 MNHEY, CDR2 SVGAGI. The CDR3 loop reads CASSPGTAPHEQYF. The CDR3 coding sequence is TGTGCCAGCAGCCCGGGGACAGCTCCACACGAGCAGTACTTC.

The sample holds one count of this clone. This rearrangement joins TRBV5-8 to TRBJ1-4; TRBD1 matches 8 bases. CDR1 and CDR2 (germline): SGHTS, YDEGEE. This CDR3 is 15 amino acids long. V lost 6 bases and J lost 8; bases outside the gene matches: 12. The CDR3 DNA is TGTGCCAGCACCAAACGACAGGGGTTTGGGGAAAAACTGTTTTTT. It codes for CASTKRQGFGEKLFF.

The V and J genes are TRBV18 and TRBJ2-1; 7 bases align to TRBD1. The CDR3 length is 15 residues. The ends lost 3 bases at V and 2 bases at J; junction bases unmatched: 4. Germline CDR1 reads KGHSH; CDR2 reads LQKENI. The CDR3 bases are TGTGCCAGCTCACCTATCAGGGGGACCTACAATGAGCAGTTCTTC. It is translated as CASSPIRGTYNEQFF.

By sample fraction, this clone is medium-sized (0.01 to 0.1%). The chain combines TRBV27 with TRBJ2-7; possibly TRBD1 for D (6 bases). There are 13 residues in the CDR3. Trimming left V 6 bases short and J 6 bases short, with 15 bases between. Germline V gene lookup returns CDR1 MNHEY and CDR2 SMNVEV (reference sequence). The CDR3 DNA reads TGTGCCAGCAGGACTCATCAGGGGTTCGAGCAGTACTTC. This sequence encodes CASRTHQGFEQYF.

This sequence joins TRBV5-4 and TRBJ2-3; 9 nucleotides agree with TRBD2. Germline CDR1 SGHNT, CDR2 YYREEE (reference sequence). V shed 0 bases and J 4 bases; nucleotides not matched to a gene: 6. The CDR3 sequence is 16 residues long. The DNA for the CDR3 is TGTGCCAGCAGCTTGGCCTCTAGCGGGGTCGCAGATACGCAGTATTTT. This codes for CASSLASSGVADTQYF.

V and J are TRBV5-4 and TRBJ2-1; tentatively, D is TRBD2 (6 bases). CDR3 length: 11 residues. The V and J ends lost 4 bases and 9 bases respectively, with 8 bases between them. Germline-derived CDR1 and CDR2 are SGHNT and YYREEE (reference sequence). CDR3 region: CASSEAGEQFF. CDR3 DNA sequence: TGTGCCAGCAGCGAAGCGGGTGAGCAGTTCTTC.

The chain employs TRBV11-2 and TRBJ1-1; TRBD1 is a possible D gene (6 bases). CDR1 and CDR2 from the germline V gene are SGHAT and FQNNGV. Trimming cost V 8 bases and J 6 bases, with 16 bases left between them. This CDR3 is built from 13 residues. The CDR3 reads CASFKGGAAEAFF. CDR3 coding DNA: TGTGCCAGCTTTAAGGGGGGGGCAGCTGAAGCTTTCTTT.